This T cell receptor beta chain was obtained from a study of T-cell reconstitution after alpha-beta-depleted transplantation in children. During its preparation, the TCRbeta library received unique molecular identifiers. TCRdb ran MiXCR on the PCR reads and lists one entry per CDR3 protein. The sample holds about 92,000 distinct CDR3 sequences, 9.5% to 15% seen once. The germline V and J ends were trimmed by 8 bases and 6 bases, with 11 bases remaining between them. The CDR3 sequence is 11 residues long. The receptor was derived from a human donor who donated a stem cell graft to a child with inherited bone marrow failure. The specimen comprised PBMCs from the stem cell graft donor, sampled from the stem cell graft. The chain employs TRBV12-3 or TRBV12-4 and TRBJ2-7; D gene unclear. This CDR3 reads CASGQVAEQYF. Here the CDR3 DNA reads TGTGCCAGCGGCCAGGTTGCCGAGCAGTACTTC.